Listed below are T cell receptor beta chains from one sample, sequenced in a study of blood T cell repertoires in COVID-19. This table comes from immunoSEQ multiplex PCR, and its TCRdb copy is limited to in-frame clones, with some not included. Of nearly 100,000 clones in the sample, 70% to 90% were seen once. Material: peripheral blood. The source of these receptors is a man older than 75 with acute or convalescent COVID-19. CDR3s include the opening cysteine and the closing phenylalanine or tryptophan. Each record gives: V gene, clone size, J gene, D gene, CDR3 DNA, CDR3 protein. A D gene is named only where the DNA matches it firmly. Expanded clones get a size class; other rows say once, few or many, or leave the size out.

>TRBV19|few|TRBJ1-4|TRBD1
TGTGCCAGTAGCGACAGGGGAACTAATGAAAAACTGTTTTTT
CASSDRGTNEKLFF
>TRBV7-2|NA|TRBJ2-7|NA
TGTGCCAGCAGCTTACTAGCAGCCTACGAGCAGTACTTC
CASSLLAAYEQYF
>TRBV15|NA|TRBJ2-3|TRBD2
TGTGCCACCAGCAGAGAAGGACTAGCGGGAAATACGCAGTATTTT
CATSREGLAGNTQYF
>TRBV28|NA|TRBJ2-3|NA
TGTGCCAGCAGTCGCGACATAGGAAGCACAGATACGCAGTATTTT
CASSRDIGSTDTQYF
>TRBV7-7|few|TRBJ2-7|NA
TGTGCTAGCAGCTTAAATACCTACGAGCAGTACTTC
CASSLNTYEQYF
>TRBV6-5|NA|TRBJ1-1|NA
TGTGCCAGCAGGGAGTTGACAGGCTACACTGAAGCTTTCTTT
CASRELTGYTEAFF
>TRBV2|NA|TRBJ2-3|NA
TGTGCCAGCAGGGCACAGTCTAGCACAGATACGCAGTATTTT
CASRAQSSTDTQYF
>TRBV19|NA|TRBJ2-5|NA
TGTGCCAGTAGTGGGACTCCGGAGACCCAGTACTTC
CASSGTPETQYF
>TRBV24-1|NA|TRBJ2-7|TRBD1
TGTGCCACCAGTGTCCCCTCAGGGGGCGTCGGCTCCTACGAGCAGTACTTC
CATSVPSGGVGSYEQYF
>TRBV21-1|NA|TRBJ2-7|NA
TGTGCCAGCAGCTCGGGGGACTCCTACGAGCAGTACTTC
CASSSGDSYEQYF
>TRBV29-1|NA|TRBJ2-1|TRBD2
TGCAGCTCCCGGAGGGGGAAGACTAGCGGGGGATCGGACAATGAGCAGTTCTTC
CSSRRGKTSGGSDNEQFF
>TRBV7-9|NA|TRBJ1-6|TRBD1
TGTGCCAGCAGCTTAGTCGGGCAGGGGGTGGCACCCCTCCACTTT
CASSLVGQGVAPLHF
>TRBV30|NA|TRBJ1-2|NA
TGTGCCTGGATTGGGGGGATCTATGGCTACACCTTC
CAWIGGIYGYTF
>TRBV3-1/TRBV3-2|NA|TRBJ2-7|NA
TGTGCCAGCAGCCTCTTCTGGGGCAGGGGTCCCCACGAGCAGTACTTC
CASSLFWGRGPHEQYF
>TRBV18|NA|TRBJ2-7|TRBD1
TGTGCCAGCTCGCGCAATCCGGGACAGGGTTCCGAGCAGTACTTC
CASSRNPGQGSEQYF
>TRBV6-2/TRBV6-3|NA|TRBJ2-7|TRBD2
TGTGCCAGCAGTTACGGAGGGACTACTAGCTCCTACGAGCAGTACTTC
CASSYGGTTSSYEQYF
>TRBV6-4|NA|TRBJ2-1|TRBD2
TGTGCCAGCAGTGAAGCGGGAGGCTCCTACAATGAGCAGTTCTTC
CASSEAGGSYNEQFF
>TRBV5-8|NA|TRBJ2-3|TRBD2
TGTGCCAGCAGCAAGGGACTAGCGGGAGTTTCAGATACGCAGTATTTT
CASSKGLAGVSDTQYF
>TRBV19|few|TRBJ2-5|NA
TGTGCCAGTAGTCTGGAAGGCGGAGTGGAGACCCAGTACTTC
CASSLEGGVETQYF
>TRBV19|few|TRBJ1-5|NA
TGTGCCAGTACGGGGATCCCCAATCAGCCCCAGCATTTT
CASTGIPNQPQHF
>TRBV6-2/TRBV6-3|NA|TRBJ2-5|TRBD2
TGTGCCAGCAGTACGAGACTAGCGGGTCCCCAAGAGACCCAGTACTTC
CASSTRLAGPQETQYF
>TRBV28|few|TRBJ2-7|NA
TGTGCCAGCAGTTTCTCGACAGGCTTATCCTACGAGCAGTACTTC
CASSFSTGLSYEQYF